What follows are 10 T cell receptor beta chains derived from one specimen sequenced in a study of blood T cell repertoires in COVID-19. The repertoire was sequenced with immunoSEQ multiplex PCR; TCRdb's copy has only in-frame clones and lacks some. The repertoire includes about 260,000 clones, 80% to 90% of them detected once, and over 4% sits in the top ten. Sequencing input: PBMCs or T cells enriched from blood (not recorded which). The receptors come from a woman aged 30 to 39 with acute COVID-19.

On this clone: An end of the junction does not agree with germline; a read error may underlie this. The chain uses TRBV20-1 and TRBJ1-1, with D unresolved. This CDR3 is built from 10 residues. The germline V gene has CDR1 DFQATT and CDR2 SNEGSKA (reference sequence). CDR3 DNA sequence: TGCAGTGCTAGAGATCGGCGGGATCTCTTT. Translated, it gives CSARDRRDLF.

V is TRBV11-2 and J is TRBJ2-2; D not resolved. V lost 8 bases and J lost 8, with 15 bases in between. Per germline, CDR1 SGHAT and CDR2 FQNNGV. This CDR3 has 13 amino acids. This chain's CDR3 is CASWSRASGELFF. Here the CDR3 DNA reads TGTGCCAGCTGGTCGCGAGCCTCGGGGGAGCTGTTTTTT.

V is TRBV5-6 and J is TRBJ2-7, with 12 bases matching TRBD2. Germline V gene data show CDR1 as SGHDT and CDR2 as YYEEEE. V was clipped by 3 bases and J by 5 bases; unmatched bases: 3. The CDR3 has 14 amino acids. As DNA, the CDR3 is TGTGCCAGCAGCTCGCTAGCGGGAGGGGACGAGCAGTACTTC. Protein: CASSSLAGGDEQYF.

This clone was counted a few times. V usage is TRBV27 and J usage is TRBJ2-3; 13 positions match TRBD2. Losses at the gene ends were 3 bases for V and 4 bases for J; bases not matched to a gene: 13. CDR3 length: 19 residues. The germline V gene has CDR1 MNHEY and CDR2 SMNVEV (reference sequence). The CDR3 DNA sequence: TGTGCCAGCAGTTTTCTAGATGGTGGCGGACTAGCGGGAGCAGATACGCAGTATTTT. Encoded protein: CASSFLDGGGLAGADTQYF.

This CDR3 is CASSIRGSNYGYTF. CDR3 DNA sequence: TGTGCCAGCAGTATTAGGGGATCTAACTATGGCTACACCTTC. The chain uses TRBV28 and TRBJ1-2; possible D gene TRBD1, 5 bases. The CDR3 consists of 14 residues. V was shortened by 5 bases and J by 0 bases, with 10 bases between the two germline ends. Germline assignment: CDR1 MDHEN and CDR2 SYDVKM.

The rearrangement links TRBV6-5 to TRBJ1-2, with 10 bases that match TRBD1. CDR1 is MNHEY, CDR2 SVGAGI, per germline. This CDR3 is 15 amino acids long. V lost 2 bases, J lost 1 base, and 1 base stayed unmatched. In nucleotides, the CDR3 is TGTGCCAGCAGTTACGGGACAGGGGTTAACTATGGCTACACCTTC. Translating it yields CASSYGTGVNYGYTF.

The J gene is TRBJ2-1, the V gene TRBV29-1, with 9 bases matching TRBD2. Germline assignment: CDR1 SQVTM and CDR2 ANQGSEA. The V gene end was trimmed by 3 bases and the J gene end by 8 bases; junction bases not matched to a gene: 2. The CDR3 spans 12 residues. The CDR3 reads CSVDWTSDEQFF. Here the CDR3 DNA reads TGCAGCGTTGATTGGACTAGCGATGAGCAGTTCTTC.

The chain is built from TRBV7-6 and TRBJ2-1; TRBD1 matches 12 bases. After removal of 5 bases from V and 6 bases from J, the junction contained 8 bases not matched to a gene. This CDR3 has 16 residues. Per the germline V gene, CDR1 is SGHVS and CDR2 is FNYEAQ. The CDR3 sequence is CASSPPPGQGANEQFF. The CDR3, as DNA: TGTGCCAGCAGCCCACCTCCGGGACAGGGGGCCAATGAGCAGTTCTTC. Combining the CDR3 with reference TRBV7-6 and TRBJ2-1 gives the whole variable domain GAGVSQSPRYKVTKRGQDVALRCDPISGHVSLYWYRQALGQGPEFLTYFNYEAQQDKSGLPNDRFSAERPEGSISTLTIQRTEQRDSAMYRCASSPPPGQGANEQFFGPGTRLTVL.

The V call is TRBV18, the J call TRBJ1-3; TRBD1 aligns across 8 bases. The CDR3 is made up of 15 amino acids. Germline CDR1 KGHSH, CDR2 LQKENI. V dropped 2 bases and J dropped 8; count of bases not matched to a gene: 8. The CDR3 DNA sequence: TGTGCCAGCTCACCAGCCGCCCAGGGGGCTTACACCATATATTTT. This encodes CASSPAAQGAYTIYF.

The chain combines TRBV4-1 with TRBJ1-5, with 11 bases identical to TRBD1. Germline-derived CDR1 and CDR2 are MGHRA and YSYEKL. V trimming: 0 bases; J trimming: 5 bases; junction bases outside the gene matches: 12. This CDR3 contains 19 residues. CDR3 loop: CASSQDRGQGVPRYQPQHF. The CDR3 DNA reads TGCGCCAGCAGCCAAGATCGGGGACAGGGGGTTCCCAGGTATCAGCCCCAGCATTTT.